The present entry profiles one T cell receptor (beta chain) with its context. Its antigen is currently not known. Base qualities are missing; no much larger clone stands one base away. CDR1 and CDR2 are drawn from the germline V gene: MNHNS, SASEGT. There are 13 amino acids in the CDR3, from cysteine to phenylalanine inclusive. Solely the CDR3 DNA is kept, with 39 bases framed from the first base. V is trimmed back by 6 bases and J by 7 bases, and the junction contains 7 bases that no gene match accounts for. The data stem from a study of technical replicates of blood from a few donors listed by TCRdb under 2017. Receptor libraries were prepared by the immunoSEQ multiplex PCR assay. TCRdb stores this immuneACCESS table with in-frame sequences only. Part of the clones is absent; in the studies checked, under half of the shortfall reflects unresolved V genes, and no reason is known for the rest. Within this sample are some 73,000 clones, with approximately 91% of them counted one time only. The ten largest clones add up to roughly 4.5% of the sample.

The chain is made from TRBV6-1 and TRBJ2-3, with 7 bases matching TRBD2. Input material: PBMCs. This TCR derives from a human donor in good health. Some clones in this sample may be carry-over from other donors' samples. The DNA sequence is given as TGTGCCAGCAGCCCGGCGGGAGCGCATACGCAGTATTTT. Protein translation: CASSPAGAHTQYF.